The T cell receptor beta chain described here comes from a study of shared clonotypes between healthy human individuals. The overall study: A donor's plate count was three for CD4 naive and three for CD4 memory; CD8 naive had two and CD8 memory one.

In germline, CDR1 is MDHEN, CDR2 SYDVKM. This CDR3 is built from 14 residues. Losses at the gene ends were 7 bases for V and 2 bases for J; bases not matched to a gene: 4. Genomic DNA (from each subset) was split evenly across several immunoSEQ plates. Sequenced by immunoSEQ multiplex PCR; TCRdb stores in-frame clones only, minus some. The sample consists of a few million clones, 93% of them appearing once. In its sample, this clone was seen a few times. The sample was naive CD4+ T cells from PBMCs. The subset here: CD45RA+ positively selected. The V call is TRBV28, the J call TRBJ1-4; TRBD1 aligns across 7 bases. The sequence was collected from a man between 18 and 35 years old in good health. Some clones in this sample may be carry-over from other donors' samples. The CDR3 DNA reads TGTGCCAGCACCCTGACAGGGACTAATGAAAAACTGTTTTTT. Amino acids: CASTLTGTNEKLFF.